This T cell receptor (beta chain) came from a study of blood T cell repertoires in COVID-19. Overall study: Researchers got acute and convalescent COVID-19 samples from the United States, Italy and Spain.

Per the authors' pipeline: Reference gene primer amplification yielded estimated nucleated cell counts. Sequencing was performed with immunoSEQ multiplex PCR; in TCRdb, only in-frame clones are kept and a portion is missing. That table furnishes V, J and clone size, whereas the DNA furnished D and trimming. The profile shows fewer than 95,000 clones, about three quarters of them singletons. This clone was observed many times. The V and J ends lost 7 bases and 2 bases respectively, with 9 bases between them. CDR1 and CDR2 from the germline V gene are SGHDT and YYEEEE. This CDR3 region has 12 residues. Sequencing was done on a sample of peripheral blood. The sequence was obtained from a woman at least 80 years old with acute or convalescent COVID-19. The V call is TRBV5-6, the J call TRBJ2-5; D is possibly TRBD2 (6 bases). The CDR3, as DNA: TGTGCCAGCTCGGGGGTTCAAGAGACCCAGTACTTC. Translated, it gives CASSGVQETQYF.